This T cell receptor beta chain was captured by sequencing in a study of T cells in Graves' hyperthyroidism and ophthalmopathy. Amplification of TCR beta CDR3 regions was performed using RNA transcripts as template. Researchers ran a first-round RT-PCR on the TCR CDR3 using the HTBI primer set. MiXCR, applied by TCRdb to the multiplex PCR reads, yields one record per CDR3 protein. The sample lists some 510,000 distinct CDR3 sequences, roughly 20% occurring once. This clonotype was counted ten times or more. The length of the CDR3 is 15 residues. Germline loops: CDR1 MNHNS, CDR2 SASEGT. V was clipped by 8 bases and J by 2 bases, with 19 bases between them.

The sequencing sample was made of blood. The genes are TRBV6-1 and TRBJ2-7; the D gene could be TRBD1 or TRBD2 (5 bases each). The source is a man in his late teens or twenties with Graves' hyperthyroidism. The CDR3 protein is CASVFRDARTYEQYF. DNA of the CDR3: TGTGCCAGCGTGTTCCGGGACGCACGGACCTACGAGCAGTACTTC.